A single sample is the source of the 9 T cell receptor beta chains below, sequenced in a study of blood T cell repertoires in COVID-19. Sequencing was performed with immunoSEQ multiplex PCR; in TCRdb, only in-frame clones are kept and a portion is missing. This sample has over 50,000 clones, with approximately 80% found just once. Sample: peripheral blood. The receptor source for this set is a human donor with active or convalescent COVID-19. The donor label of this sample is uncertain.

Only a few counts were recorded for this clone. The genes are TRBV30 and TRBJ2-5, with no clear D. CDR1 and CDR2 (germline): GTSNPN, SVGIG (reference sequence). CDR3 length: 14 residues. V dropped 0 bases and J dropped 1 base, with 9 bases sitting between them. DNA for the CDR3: TGTGCCTGGAGTGTCGGTCCTACCCAAGAGACCCAGTACTTC. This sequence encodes CAWSVGPTQETQYF.

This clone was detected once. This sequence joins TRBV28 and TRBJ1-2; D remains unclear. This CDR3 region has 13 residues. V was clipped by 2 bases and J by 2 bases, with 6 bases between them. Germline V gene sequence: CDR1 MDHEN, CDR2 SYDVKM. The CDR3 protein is CASSLGQNYGYTF. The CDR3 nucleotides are TGTGCCAGCAGTTTAGGCCAGAACTATGGCTACACCTTC.

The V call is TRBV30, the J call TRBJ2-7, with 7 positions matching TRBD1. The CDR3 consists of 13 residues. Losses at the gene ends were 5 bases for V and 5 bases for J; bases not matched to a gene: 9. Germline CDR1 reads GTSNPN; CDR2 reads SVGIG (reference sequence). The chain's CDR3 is CAWAIGQVNEQYF. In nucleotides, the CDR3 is TGTGCCTGGGCCATAGGACAGGTGAACGAGCAGTACTTC.

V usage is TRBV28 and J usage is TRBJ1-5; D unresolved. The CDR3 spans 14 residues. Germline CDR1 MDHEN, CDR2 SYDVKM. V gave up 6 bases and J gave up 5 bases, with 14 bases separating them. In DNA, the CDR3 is TGTGCCAGCAGGCAACAGATAAGTCATCAGCCCCAGCATTTT. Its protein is CASRQQISHQPQHF. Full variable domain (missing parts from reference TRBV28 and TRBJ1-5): DVKVTQSSRYLVKRTGEKVFLECVQDMDHENMFWYRQDPGLGLRLIYFSYDVKMKEKGDIPEGYSVSREKKERFSLILESASTNQTSMYLCASRQQISHQPQHFGDGTRLSIL.

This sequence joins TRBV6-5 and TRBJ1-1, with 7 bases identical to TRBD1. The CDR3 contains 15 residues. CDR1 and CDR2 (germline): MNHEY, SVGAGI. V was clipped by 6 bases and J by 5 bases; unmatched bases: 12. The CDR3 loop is CASRRAGTQGTEAFF. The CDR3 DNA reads TGTGCCAGCAGACGCGCAGGAACACAGGGGACTGAAGCTTTCTTT.

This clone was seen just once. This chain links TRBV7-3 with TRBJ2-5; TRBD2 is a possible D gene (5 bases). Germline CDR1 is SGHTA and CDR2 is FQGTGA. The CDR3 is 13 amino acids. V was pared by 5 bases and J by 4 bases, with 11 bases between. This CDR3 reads CASSRGPSETQYF. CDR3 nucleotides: TGTGCCAGCAGCCGAGGGCCTTCAGAGACCCAGTACTTC.

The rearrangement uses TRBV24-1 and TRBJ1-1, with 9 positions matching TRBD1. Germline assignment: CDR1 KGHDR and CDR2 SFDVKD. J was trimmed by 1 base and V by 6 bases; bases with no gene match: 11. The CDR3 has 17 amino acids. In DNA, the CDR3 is TGTGCCACCAGTCCAACAGGGGGCCGGGGGGCGAACACTGAAGCTTTCTTT. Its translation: CATSPTGGRGANTEAFF.

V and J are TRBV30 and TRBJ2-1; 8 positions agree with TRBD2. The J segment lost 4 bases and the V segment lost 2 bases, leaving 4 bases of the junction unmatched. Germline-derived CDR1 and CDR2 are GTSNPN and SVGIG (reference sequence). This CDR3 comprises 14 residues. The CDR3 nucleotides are TGTGCCTGGAGTCGGGGCGGGAGGTACAATGAGCAGTTCTTC. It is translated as CAWSRGGRYNEQFF.

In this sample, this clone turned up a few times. CDR3 DNA sequence: TGTGCCAGCAGAGGGGACAGGGGAGGCTATGGCTACACCTTC. It codes for CASRGDRGGYGYTF. The chain couples TRBV7-9 to TRBJ1-2, with 10 bases matching TRBD1. Germline V gene lookup returns CDR1 SEHNR and CDR2 FQNEAQ (reference sequence). V trimming: 6 bases; J trimming: 4 bases; junction bases outside the gene matches: 5. This CDR3 has 14 amino acids.